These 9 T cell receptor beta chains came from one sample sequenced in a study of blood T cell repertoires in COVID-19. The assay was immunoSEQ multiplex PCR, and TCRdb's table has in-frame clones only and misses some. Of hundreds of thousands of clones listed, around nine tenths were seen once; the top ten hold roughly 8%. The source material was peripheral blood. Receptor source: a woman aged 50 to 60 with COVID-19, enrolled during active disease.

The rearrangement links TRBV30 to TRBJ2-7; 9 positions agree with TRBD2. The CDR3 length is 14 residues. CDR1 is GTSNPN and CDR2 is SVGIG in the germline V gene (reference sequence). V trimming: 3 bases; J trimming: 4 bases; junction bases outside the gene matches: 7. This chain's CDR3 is CAWSPIAGGYEQYF. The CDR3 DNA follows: TGTGCCTGGAGCCCCATCGCGGGGGGGTACGAGCAGTACTTC.

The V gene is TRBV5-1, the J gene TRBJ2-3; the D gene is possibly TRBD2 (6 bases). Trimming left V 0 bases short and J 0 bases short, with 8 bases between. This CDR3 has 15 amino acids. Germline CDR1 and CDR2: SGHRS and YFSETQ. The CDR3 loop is CASSLAAGSTDTQYF. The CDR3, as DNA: TGCGCCAGCAGCTTGGCCGCGGGGAGCACAGATACGCAGTATTTT.

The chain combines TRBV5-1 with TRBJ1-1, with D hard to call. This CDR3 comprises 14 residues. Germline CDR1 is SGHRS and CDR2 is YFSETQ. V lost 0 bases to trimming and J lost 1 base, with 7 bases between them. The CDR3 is CASSLGHRNTEAFF. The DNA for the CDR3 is TGCGCCAGCAGCTTGGGACATCGGAACACTGAAGCTTTCTTT.

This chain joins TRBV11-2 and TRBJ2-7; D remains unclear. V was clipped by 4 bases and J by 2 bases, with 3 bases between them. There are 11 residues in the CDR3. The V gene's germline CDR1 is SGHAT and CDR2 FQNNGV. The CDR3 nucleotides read TGTGCCAGCAGCTATACCTACGAGCAGTACTTC. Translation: CASSYTYEQYF. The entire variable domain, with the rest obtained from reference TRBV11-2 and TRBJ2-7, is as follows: EAGVAQSPRYKIIEKRQSVAFWCNPISGHATLYWYQQILGQGPKLLIQFQNNGVVDDSQLPKDRFSAERLKGVDSTLKIQPAKLEDSAVYLCASSYTYEQYFGPGTRLTVT.

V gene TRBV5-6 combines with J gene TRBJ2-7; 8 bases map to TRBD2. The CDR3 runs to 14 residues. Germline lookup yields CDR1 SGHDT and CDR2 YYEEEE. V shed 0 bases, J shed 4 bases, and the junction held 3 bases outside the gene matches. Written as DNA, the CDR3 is TGTGCCAGCAGCTTGGGCGGGGGGTTGTACGAGCAGTACTTC. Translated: CASSLGGGLYEQYF.

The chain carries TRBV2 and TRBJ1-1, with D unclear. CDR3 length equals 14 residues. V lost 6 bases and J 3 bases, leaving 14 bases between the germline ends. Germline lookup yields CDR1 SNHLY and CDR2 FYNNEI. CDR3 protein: CASSQSGSYTEAFF. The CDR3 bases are TGTGCCAGCAGCCAGTCGGGAAGCTACACTGAAGCTTTCTTT.

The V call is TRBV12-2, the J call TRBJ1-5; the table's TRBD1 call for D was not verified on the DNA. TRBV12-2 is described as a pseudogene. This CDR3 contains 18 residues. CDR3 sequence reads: CASRLRLPGQGRVQPQHF. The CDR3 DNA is TGTGCAAGTCGCCTTAGACTTCCTGGACAGGGGAGAGTTCAGCCCCAGCATTTT.

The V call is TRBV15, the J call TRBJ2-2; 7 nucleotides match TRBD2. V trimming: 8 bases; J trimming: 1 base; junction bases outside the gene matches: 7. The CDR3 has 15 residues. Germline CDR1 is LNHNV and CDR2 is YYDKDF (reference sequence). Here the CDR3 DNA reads TGTGCCACCGGGTCGGGACTACAGAACACCGGGGAGCTGTTTTTT. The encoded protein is CATGSGLQNTGELFF.

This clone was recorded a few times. In nucleotides, the CDR3 is TGTGCCAGCAGCTTCACAGGGCCGGACACTGAAGCTTTCTTT. It encodes CASSFTGPDTEAFF. The V call is TRBV5-8, the J call TRBJ1-1; TRBD1 is a possible D gene (6 bases). CDR3 length: 14 residues. CDR1 SGHTS and CDR2 YDEGEE come from the germline V gene. V lost 2 bases and J lost 3, with 11 bases in between. Full variable domain (missing parts from reference TRBV5-8 and TRBJ1-1): EAGVTQSPTHLIKTRGQQATLRCSPISGHTSVYWYQQALGLGLQFLLWYDEGEERNRGNFPPRFSGRQFPNYSSELNVNALELEDSALYLCASSFTGPDTEAFFGQGTRLTVV.